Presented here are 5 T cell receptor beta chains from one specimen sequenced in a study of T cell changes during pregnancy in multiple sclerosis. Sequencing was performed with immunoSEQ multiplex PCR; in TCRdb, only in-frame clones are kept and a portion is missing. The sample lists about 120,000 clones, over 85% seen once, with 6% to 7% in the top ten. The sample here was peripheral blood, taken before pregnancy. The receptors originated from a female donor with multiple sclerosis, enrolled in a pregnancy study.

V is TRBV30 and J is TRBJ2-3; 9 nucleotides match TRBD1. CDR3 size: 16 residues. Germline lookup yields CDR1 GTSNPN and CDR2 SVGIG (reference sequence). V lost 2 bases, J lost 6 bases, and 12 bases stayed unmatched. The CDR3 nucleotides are TGTGCCTGGAGTAGATGGACAGGGGCCGGGGCGGATACGCAGTATTTT. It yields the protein CAWSRWTGAGADTQYF. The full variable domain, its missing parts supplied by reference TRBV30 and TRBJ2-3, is SQTIHQWPATLVQPVGSPLSLECTVEGTSNPNLYWYRQAAGRGLQLLFYSVGIGQISSEVPQNLSASRPQDRQFILSSKKLLLSDSGFYLCAWSRWTGAGADTQYFGPGTRLTVL.

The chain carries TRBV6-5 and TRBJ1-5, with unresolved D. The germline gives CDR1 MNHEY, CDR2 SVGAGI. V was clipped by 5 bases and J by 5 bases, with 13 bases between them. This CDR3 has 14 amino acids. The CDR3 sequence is CASSGPAWDQPQHF. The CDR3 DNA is TGTGCCAGCAGTGGGCCTGCATGGGATCAGCCCCAGCATTTT.

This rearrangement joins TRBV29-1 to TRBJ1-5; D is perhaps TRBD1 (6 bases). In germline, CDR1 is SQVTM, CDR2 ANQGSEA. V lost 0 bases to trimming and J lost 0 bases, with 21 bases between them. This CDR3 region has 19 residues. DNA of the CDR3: TGCAGCGTTGAAGATCGATTAAGGACAGACCATTATAGCAATCAGCCCCAGCATTTT. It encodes CSVEDRLRTDHYSNQPQHF.

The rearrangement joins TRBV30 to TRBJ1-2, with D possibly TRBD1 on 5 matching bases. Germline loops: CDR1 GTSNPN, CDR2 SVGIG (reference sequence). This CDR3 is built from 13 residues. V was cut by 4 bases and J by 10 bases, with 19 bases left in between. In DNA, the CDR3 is TGTGCCTGGAATTACCTACCTCGGGGGGTCTACACCTTC. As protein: CAWNYLPRGVYTF.

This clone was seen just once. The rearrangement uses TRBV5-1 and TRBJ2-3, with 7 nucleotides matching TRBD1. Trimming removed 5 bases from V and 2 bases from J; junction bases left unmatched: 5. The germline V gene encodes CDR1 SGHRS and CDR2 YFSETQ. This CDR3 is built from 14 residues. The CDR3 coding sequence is TGCGCCAGCAGAGAGACAGGGAACACAGATACGCAGTATTTT. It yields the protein CASRETGNTDTQYF.